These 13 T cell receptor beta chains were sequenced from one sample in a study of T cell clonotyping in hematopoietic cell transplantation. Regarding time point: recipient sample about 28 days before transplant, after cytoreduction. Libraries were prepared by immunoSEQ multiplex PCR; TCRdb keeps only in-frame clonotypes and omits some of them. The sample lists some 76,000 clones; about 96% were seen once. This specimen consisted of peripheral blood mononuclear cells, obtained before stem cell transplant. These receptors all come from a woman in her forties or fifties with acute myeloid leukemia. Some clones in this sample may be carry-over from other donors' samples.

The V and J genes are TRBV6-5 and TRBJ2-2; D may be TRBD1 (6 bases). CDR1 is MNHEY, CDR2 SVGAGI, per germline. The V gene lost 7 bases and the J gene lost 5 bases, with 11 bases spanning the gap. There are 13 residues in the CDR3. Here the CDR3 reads CASTLQGTGELFF. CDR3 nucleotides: TGTGCCAGCACCTTACAGGGAACCGGGGAGCTGTTTTTT.

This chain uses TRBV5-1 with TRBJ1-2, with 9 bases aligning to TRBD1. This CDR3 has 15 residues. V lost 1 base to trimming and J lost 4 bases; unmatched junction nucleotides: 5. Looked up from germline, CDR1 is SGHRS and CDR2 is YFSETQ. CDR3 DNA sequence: TGCGCCAGCAGCTTGAGACAGGGGGGAGTCTATGGCTACACCTTC. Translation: CASSLRQGGVYGYTF.

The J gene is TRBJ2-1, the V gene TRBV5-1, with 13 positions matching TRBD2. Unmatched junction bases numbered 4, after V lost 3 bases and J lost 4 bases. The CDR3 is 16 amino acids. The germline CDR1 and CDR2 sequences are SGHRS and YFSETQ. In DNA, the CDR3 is TGCGCCAGCAGCTCGGGGACTAGCGGGACTTACAATGAGCAGTTCTTC. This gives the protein CASSSGTSGTYNEQFF. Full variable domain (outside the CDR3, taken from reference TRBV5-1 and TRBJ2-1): KAGVTQTPRYLIKTRGQQVTLSCSPISGHRSVSWYQQTPGQGLQFLFEYFSETQRNKGNFPGRFSGRQFSNSRSEMNVSTLELGDSALYLCASSSGTSGTYNEQFFGPGTRLTVL.

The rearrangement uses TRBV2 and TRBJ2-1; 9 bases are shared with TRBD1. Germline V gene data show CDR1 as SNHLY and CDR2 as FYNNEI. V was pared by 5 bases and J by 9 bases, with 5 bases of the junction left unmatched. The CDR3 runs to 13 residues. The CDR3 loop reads CASSQQGATEQFF. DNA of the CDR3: TGTGCCAGCAGTCAACAGGGGGCGACTGAGCAGTTCTTC.

CDR3 loop: CASSTRRNIQYF. CDR3 nucleotide sequence: TGTGCCAGCAGTACCCGCAGGAACATTCAGTACTTC. The chain recombines TRBV28 with TRBJ2-4; D is ambiguous. The germline V gene encodes CDR1 MDHEN and CDR2 SYDVKM. The length of the CDR3 is 12 residues. V was trimmed by 5 bases and J by 7 bases, leaving 9 bases between them.

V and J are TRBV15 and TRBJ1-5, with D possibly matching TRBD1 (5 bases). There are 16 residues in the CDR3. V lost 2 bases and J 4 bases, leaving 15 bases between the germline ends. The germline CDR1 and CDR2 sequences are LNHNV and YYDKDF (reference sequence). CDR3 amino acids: CATSRPLRGRNQPQHF. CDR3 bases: TGTGCCACCAGCAGACCCCTACGGGGACGGAATCAGCCCCAGCATTTT.

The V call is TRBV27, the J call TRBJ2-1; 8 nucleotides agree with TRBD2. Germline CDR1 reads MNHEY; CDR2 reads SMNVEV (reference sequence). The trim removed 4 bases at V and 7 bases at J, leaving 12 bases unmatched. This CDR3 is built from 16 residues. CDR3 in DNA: TGTGCCAGCAGTTCTGTTCCCAGCGGGAGAGGGAATGAGCAGTTCTTC. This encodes CASSSVPSGRGNEQFF.

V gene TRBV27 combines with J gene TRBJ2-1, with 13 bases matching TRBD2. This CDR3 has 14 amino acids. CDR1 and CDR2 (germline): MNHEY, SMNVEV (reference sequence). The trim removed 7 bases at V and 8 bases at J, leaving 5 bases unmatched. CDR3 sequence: CASKTSGRKDEQFF. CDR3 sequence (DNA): TGTGCCAGCAAGACTAGCGGGAGGAAGGATGAGCAGTTCTTC.

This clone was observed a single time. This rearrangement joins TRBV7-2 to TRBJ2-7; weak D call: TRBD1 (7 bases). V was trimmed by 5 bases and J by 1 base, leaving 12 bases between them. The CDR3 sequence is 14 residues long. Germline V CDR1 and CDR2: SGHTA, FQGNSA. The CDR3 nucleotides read TGTGCCAGCAGCCGCAGGGGGAGGTCCTACGAGCAGTACTTC. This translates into CASSRRGRSYEQYF.

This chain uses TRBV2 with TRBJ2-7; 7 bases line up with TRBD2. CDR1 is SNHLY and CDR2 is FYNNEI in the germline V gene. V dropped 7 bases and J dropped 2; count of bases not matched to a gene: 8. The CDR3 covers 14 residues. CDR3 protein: CASIRASGTYEQYF. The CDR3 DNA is TGTGCCAGCATTAGGGCTAGCGGAACCTACGAGCAGTACTTC.

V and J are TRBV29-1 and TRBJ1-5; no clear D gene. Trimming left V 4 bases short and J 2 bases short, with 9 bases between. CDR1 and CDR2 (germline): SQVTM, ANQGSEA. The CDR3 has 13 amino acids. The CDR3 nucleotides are TGCAGCGTTGGTTGGGGTGGCAATCAGCCCCAGCATTTT. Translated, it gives CSVGWGGNQPQHF.

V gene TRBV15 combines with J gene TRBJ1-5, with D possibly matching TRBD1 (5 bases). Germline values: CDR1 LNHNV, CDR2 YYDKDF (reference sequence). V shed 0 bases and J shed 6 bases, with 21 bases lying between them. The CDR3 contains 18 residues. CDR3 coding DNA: TGTGCCACCAGCAGAGATCCACCGGACACCAGAGACCCTCAGCCCCAGCATTTT. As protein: CATSRDPPDTRDPQPQHF.

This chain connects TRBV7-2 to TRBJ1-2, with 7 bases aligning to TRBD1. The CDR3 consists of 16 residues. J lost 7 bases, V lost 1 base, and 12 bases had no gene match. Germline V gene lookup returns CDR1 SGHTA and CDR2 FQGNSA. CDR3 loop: CASSLEVGAGGSGYTF. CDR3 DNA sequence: TGTGCCAGCAGCTTAGAGGTCGGGGCAGGGGGATCTGGCTACACCTTC.